This T cell receptor (beta chain) was identified during a study of blood T cells in healthy people across ages. Germline CDR1 and CDR2: MGHRA and YSYEKL. V lost 4 bases and J lost 7; bases outside the gene matches: 10. The CDR3 covers 15 residues. A second PCR of 7 to 11 cycles used a sample-barcoded 5' primer and a J-beta primer mix. TCRdb analysed the 5' RACE reads with MiXCR anew, one entry per CDR3 protein. The sample consists of roughly 1,500,000 distinct CDR3 sequences, approximately 42% of them appearing once. The source is a woman aged 18-30 years in good health. The specimen was blood. The rearrangement links TRBV4-1 to TRBJ2-5, with 9 positions matching TRBD1. The CDR3 nucleotides are TGCGCCAGCAGCCCGACCGGGACAGGGTCCTCGACCCAGTACTTC. It yields the protein CASSPTGTGSSTQYF.